One sample yielded the 8 T cell receptor beta chains listed below, sequenced in a study of T cell clonality in common variable immunodeficiency. Clones were sequenced by immunoSEQ multiplex PCR, and TCRdb holds only the in-frame ones, with some missing. The sample was found to contain about 42,000 clones, and every one recurs. The sequenced sample was peripheral blood mononuclear cells. Receptors were obtained from a person aged 18 to 75 in good health.

This clone showed up many times. The read halts 3 residues ahead of the CDR3 end, with the missing end drawn from the germline J gene. This chain links TRBV29-1 with TRBJ2-5; TRBD2 aligns across 15 bases. There are 16 residues in the CDR3. The germline CDR1 and CDR2 sequences are SQVTM and ANQGSEA. J gave up 4 bases and V 1 base, and 4 bases lay outside the gene matches. Partial CDR3 DNA: TGCAGCGTTGAAGGGGGACTAGCGGGAGGAGGAGAGACC. This gives the protein CSVEGGLAGGGET. In full, the CDR3 reads CSVEGGLAGGGETQYF.

There are many counts of this clone. The missing CDR3 end, 3 residues past where the read stops, is filled in from the germline J gene. The V call is TRBV2, the J call TRBJ2-5, with 8 bases aligning to TRBD2. Germline CDR1 reads SNHLY; CDR2 reads FYNNEI. V was clipped by 8 bases and J by 5 bases; unmatched bases: 10. The CDR3 extends over 14 amino acids. The CDR3 loop is CASVSGSRSETQYF. The sequenced CDR3 bases are TGTGCCAGCGTGAGCGGGAGTAGGTCGGAGACC.

This clone was found many times. The read finishes 3 residues shy of the CDR3 end, and the germline J gene is used to complete it. The chain has TRBV5-1 and TRBJ2-1, with 11 nucleotides matching TRBD2. The germline CDR1 and CDR2 sequences are SGHRS and YFSETQ. Unmatched junction bases numbered 4, after V lost 4 bases and J lost 4 bases. The CDR3 has 15 residues. The CDR3 DNA, read in part, is TGCGCCAGCAGCGCGGCTAGCGGGAGGTACAATGAG. Translation gives CASSAASGRYNE. The whole CDR3 region reads CASSAASGRYNEQFF.

In this sample, this clone turned up many times. The CDR3 end is not reached by the read, which stops 3 residues before it; the germline J gene fills it in. J is TRBJ1-2 and V is TRBV20-1; 10 bases agree with TRBD1. This CDR3 contains 15 residues. V lost 1 base and J lost 4; bases outside the gene matches: 6. Germline CDR1 DFQATT, CDR2 SNEGSKA (reference sequence). This CDR3 reads CSARGDRGHIYGYTF. The covered CDR3 bases are TGCAGTGCTAGAGGTGACAGGGGGCACATCTATGGC.

This clone was observed a handful of times. The CDR3 end falls 3 residues outside the read, so it is completed with the germline J gene. The gene calls are TRBV7-2 and TRBJ1-2; D gene unclear. Germline V gene lookup returns CDR1 SGHTA and CDR2 FQGNSA. There are 15 residues in the CDR3. The CDR3 DNA, read in part, is TGTGCCAGCAGCTTCCGTAGCGAGAGCTCCTACGAC. The encoded protein is CASSFRSESSYD. The full CDR3 protein is CASSFRSESSYDYTF.

The sample holds many counts of this clone. The read terminates 3 residues ahead of where the CDR3 ends, so the germline J gene completes it. The gene calls are TRBV6-1 and TRBJ1-2; D not resolved. Per germline, CDR1 MNHNS and CDR2 SASEGT. V was shortened by 4 bases and J by 4 bases, with 10 bases between the two germline ends. The CDR3 sequence is 13 residues long. CDR3 residues: CASSGAQSYGYTF. The part of the CDR3 DNA that was read is TGTGCCAGCAGTGGAGCCCAATCCTATGGC.

Many counts were recorded for this clone. The read gets to within 3 residues of the CDR3 end, and the germline J gene fills in the rest. This chain connects TRBV7-9 to TRBJ2-5; perhaps TRBD2 as D (5 bases). The germline V and J ends were trimmed by 1 base and 5 bases, with 11 bases remaining between them. CDR1 is SEHNR and CDR2 is FQNEAQ in the germline V gene (reference sequence). This CDR3 contains 14 residues. The CDR3 loop reads CASSLGAKRETQYF. CDR3 DNA (partial): TGTGCCAGCAGCTTAGGGGCCAAGCGGGAGACC.

This clone was seen ten or more times. The sequenced part of the CDR3 DNA is TGTGCCAGCAGCTTATTCGGGGGAGGCAACCAAGAGACC. Protein: CASSLFGGGNQET. From start to end, the CDR3 is CASSLFGGGNQETQYF. The rearrangement links TRBV7-3 to TRBJ2-5; weak D call: TRBD2 (6 bases). From the germline J gene comes the end of the CDR3, since the read stops 3 residues before it. Trimming left V 2 bases short and J 0 bases short, with 13 bases between. The CDR3 contains 16 residues. CDR1 and CDR2 from the germline V gene are SGHTA and FQGTGA.